Listed here are 21 T cell receptor beta chains from one sample, sequenced in a study of Graves' ophthalmopathy and Graves' hyperthyroidism. Using RNA transcripts, the TCR beta CDR3 regions were amplified. The library came from an HTBI-primed first-round RT-PCR and a second-round multiplex PCR. One entry per CDR3 protein results from TCRdb running MiXCR on the multiplex PCR reads. In the table there are about 57,000 distinct CDR3 sequences, approximately 52% of which are singletons. Material for sequencing was peripheral blood. Receptor source: an adult woman with Graves' ophthalmopathy.

The V and J genes are TRBV20-1 and TRBJ2-5; the D is unclear. Germline lookup yields CDR1 DFQATT and CDR2 SNEGSKA (reference sequence). The CDR3 contains 10 residues. The V end lost 3 bases, the J end lost 1 base, and 0 bases lay between the germline ends. DNA for the CDR3: TGCAGTGCTAGCCAAGAGACCCAGTACTTC. This codes for CSASQETQYF.

By frequency in the sample, this clonotype is medium-sized. The V and J genes are TRBV20-1 and TRBJ2-7; D unclear. Deletions cut 3 bases from V and 0 bases from J, with 12 bases between. CDR1 is DFQATT and CDR2 is SNEGSKA in the germline V gene (reference sequence). This CDR3 spans 14 amino acids. CDR3 nucleotides: TGCAGTGCTAGGGAATGGGATTCCTCCTACGAGCAGTACTTC. Amino acids: CSAREWDSSYEQYF.

This clonotype has just a few counts. This chain links TRBV7-2 with TRBJ2-7; 12 nucleotides agree with TRBD2. The trim removed 1 base at V and 6 bases at J, leaving 4 bases unmatched. The length of the CDR3 is 15 residues. Germline V CDR1 and CDR2: SGHTA, FQGNSA. DNA of the CDR3: TGTGCCAGCAGCTTAGGTCCGGGACTAGCGGGCGAGCAGTACTTC. Its protein is CASSLGPGLAGEQYF.

In its sample, this clonotype was seen many times. The CDR3 here is CASSKSGGRAYEQYF. The CDR3 coding sequence is TGTGCCAGCAGCAAAAGCGGGGGGCGAGCCTACGAGCAGTACTTC. The rearrangement uses TRBV11-3 and TRBJ2-7, with 9 bases fitting TRBD2. V shed 5 bases, J shed 2 bases, and the junction held 7 bases outside the gene matches. This CDR3 is built from 15 residues. Germline-derived CDR1 and CDR2 are SGHNT and YENEEA.

The chain carries TRBV2 and TRBJ2-2, with 12 bases aligning to TRBD2. Germline assignment: CDR1 SNHLY and CDR2 FYNNEI. The CDR3 is 15 amino acids. With V trimmed by 6 bases and J by 6 bases, 5 bases remained unmatched. CDR3 coding DNA: TGTGCCAGCAGCCCTCTAGCGGGGGGGCCCGGGGAGCTGTTTTTT. Protein product: CASSPLAGGPGELFF.

A note on this clonotype: This CDR3 fails to terminate in the conserved phenylalanine or tryptophan, so it likely reflects a read error. The DNA is left out, because the CDR3 cannot be placed on it with certainty; the CDR3 is given as TCRdb lists it. The chain has TRBV7-8 and TRBJ2-1; the table's D call of TRBD1 was not tested on the DNA. Counting both end residues, the CDR3 totals 12 amino acids. Per germline, CDR1 SGHVS and CDR2 FQNEAQ. The CDR3 spells CASSLIGRGKFY.

The chain employs TRBV19 and TRBJ1-1, with TRBD1 matching over 10 bases. Germline values: CDR1 LNHDA, CDR2 SQIVND (reference sequence). The CDR3 has 15 residues. The J segment lost 1 base and the V segment lost 9 bases, leaving 8 bases of the junction unmatched. The CDR3 region has the DNA TGTGCCAGCACTAGACAGGGGGCGCCGAACACTGAAGCTTTCTTT. This codes for CASTRQGAPNTEAFF.

Remarks on this clonotype: One junction end disagrees with the germline gene, perhaps due to a read error. This rearrangement joins TRBV4-1 to TRBJ2-4, with a possible D match to TRBD1 (6 bases). The CDR3 runs 17 residues. Germline CDR1 reads MGHRA; CDR2 reads YSYEKL. DNA for the CDR3: TGCGCCAGCAGCCAAGTATCAGGACAGATAGCCAAAAACATTCAGTACTGG. Translation gives CASSQVSGQIAKNIQYW.

The chain uses TRBV6-5 and TRBJ2-3, with 8 bases fitting TRBD1. The CDR3 is 17 amino acids. V dropped 5 bases and J dropped 3; count of bases not matched to a gene: 13. The V gene's germline CDR1 is MNHEY and CDR2 SVGAGI. As DNA, the CDR3 is TGTGCCAGCAGTGATCCCTCCCGGACAGGGATGACAGATACGCAGTATTTT. This sequence encodes CASSDPSRTGMTDTQYF.

This clonotype appeared many times. The chain recombines TRBV28 with TRBJ1-2; D remains ambiguous. Germline-derived CDR1 and CDR2 are MDHEN and SYDVKM. V was pared by 6 bases and J by 4 bases, with 18 bases between. This CDR3 is built from 15 residues. The CDR3 is CASSYIRSLSYGYTF. DNA for the CDR3: TGTGCCAGCAGCTACATAAGATCTCTTTCCTATGGCTACACCTTC.

This clonotype was seen only a few times. V and J are TRBV24-1 and TRBJ2-3, with TRBD2 matching 9 bases. V trimming: 3 bases; J trimming: 2 bases; junction bases outside the gene matches: 5. Germline V gives CDR1 KGHDR, CDR2 SFDVKD. This CDR3 is 16 amino acids long. CDR3 residues: CATSDRLAENTDTQYF. Written as DNA, the CDR3 is TGTGCCACCAGTGATCGACTAGCGGAAAACACAGATACGCAGTATTTT.

Remarks on this clonotype: The junction departs from the called germline gene at one end, perhaps through a read error. This rearrangement joins TRBV9 to TRBJ2-5; either TRBD1 or TRBD2 may fit D (5 bases each). CDR3 length: 18 amino acids. Germline values: CDR1 SGDLS, CDR2 YYNGEE. The CDR3 bases are TGTGCCAGCAGCGAAGGGGCGACGGCAGGGAGAGACCAAGGGACCCAGTACTTC. Its translation is CASSEGATAGRDQGTQYF. The full variable domain, completed using reference TRBV9 and TRBJ2-5, is DSGVTQTPKHLITATGQRVTLRCSPRSGDLSVYWYQQSLDQGLQFLIQYYNGEERAKGNILERFSAQQFPDLHSELNLSSLELGDSALYFCASSEGATAGRDQGTQYFGPGTRLLVL.

As concerns this clonotype: With a much larger clone just one base away, this may be a read error. The rearrangement joins TRBV30 to TRBJ2-7; D is possibly TRBD2 (7 bases). Germline V gives CDR1 GTSNPN, CDR2 SVGIG (reference sequence). The CDR3 loop spans 14 amino acids. The V end was cut by 2 bases, the J end by 0 bases, with 11 bases between. The CDR3 nucleotides are TGTGCCTGGAGTCGGGGGGCAAGCTCCTACGAGCAGTACTTC. It translates to CAWSRGASSYEQYF.

The chain has TRBV11-2 and TRBJ2-7; TRBD1 is a possible D gene (6 bases). The CDR3 spans 12 residues. Looked up from germline, CDR1 is SGHAT and CDR2 is FQNNGV. The V end lost 11 bases, the J end lost 3 bases, and 14 bases lay between the germline ends. The CDR3 DNA is TGTGCCTCAAAGGGGACAAACTACGAGCAGTACTTC. This codes for CASKGTNYEQYF.

This sequence joins TRBV9 and TRBJ2-7, with 15 bases that match TRBD2. V lost 0 bases and J lost 7; bases outside the gene matches: 5. The CDR3 is 16 residues long. From germline, CDR1 is SGDLS and CDR2 YYNGEE. The CDR3 spells CASSVVGLAGGLEQYF. CDR3 coding DNA: TGTGCCAGCAGCGTAGTGGGACTAGCGGGAGGACTGGAGCAGTACTTC.

In this sample, this clonotype turned up once. V usage is TRBV20-1 and J usage is TRBJ2-7; 7 bases match TRBD2. The CDR3 has 14 amino acids. Germline V CDR1 and CDR2: DFQATT, SNEGSKA (reference sequence). V shed 5 bases, J shed 7 bases, and the junction held 14 bases outside the gene matches. CDR3: CSAGGWGSGREQYF. As DNA, the CDR3 is TGCAGTGCTGGGGGGTGGGGTAGCGGGCGGGAGCAGTACTTC.

There are many counts of this clonotype. V gene TRBV12-3 or TRBV12-4 combines with J gene TRBJ2-3, with 12 positions matching TRBD2. Losses at the gene ends were 5 bases for V and 4 bases for J; bases not matched to a gene: 7. The CDR3 spans 16 residues. Written as DNA, the CDR3 is TGTGCCAGCAGTCCCGGACTAGCGGGACGGCCAGATACGCAGTATTTT. Translation: CASSPGLAGRPDTQYF.

About this clonotype: Its ends do not fully match the called genes, so a read error is possible. This chain joins TRBV7-2 and TRBJ1-3; tentative D call: TRBD1 (6 bases). This CDR3 has 16 residues. Germline assignment: CDR1 SGHTA and CDR2 FQGNSA. The CDR3 coding sequence is TGTTCCAGCAGCTTTAGCGGGACAAGTTCTGGAAATACCATATATTTT. Its translation is CSSSFSGTSSGNTIYF. Full variable domain (remainder filled in from reference TRBV7-2 and TRBJ1-3): GAGVSQSPSNKVTEKGKDVELRCDPISGHTALYWYRQSLGQGLEFLIYFQGNSAPDKSGLPSDRFSAERTGGSVSTLTIQRTQQEDSAVYLCSSSFSGTSSGNTIYFGEGSWLTVV.

Points on this clonotype: The CDR3 carries no conserved terminal phenylalanine or tryptophan, so it likely arises from a read error. The rearrangement uses TRBV7-2 and TRBJ1-2, with 8 bases that match TRBD1. The germline V gene has CDR1 SGHTA and CDR2 FQGNSA. The CDR3 consists of 13 residues. V was pared by 9 bases and J by 3 bases, with 6 bases of the junction left unmatched. The CDR3 DNA reads as TGTGCCAGTAGCCCGGGACAGGACTATGGCTACACCTTA. Residues: CASSPGQDYGYTL.

This clonotype appeared many times. V usage is TRBV2 and J usage is TRBJ1-4; D gene unclear. This CDR3 spans 13 amino acids. V was clipped by 7 bases and J by 5 bases, with 11 bases between them. CDR1 is SNHLY, CDR2 FYNNEI, per germline. Here the CDR3 DNA reads TGTGCCAGCATGGGCAGAGAGAATGAAAAACTGTTTTTT. Translation gives CASMGRENEKLFF.

At least ten counts were recorded for this clonotype. The V gene is TRBV4-2, the J gene TRBJ2-1; the match to TRBD2 covers 7 bases. Germline assignment: CDR1 LGHNA and CDR2 YNFKEQ. V lost 4 bases, J lost 5 bases, and 8 bases stayed unmatched. This CDR3 region has 15 residues. The CDR3 bases are TGTGCCAGCAGCCGGCAGGGAGGGCCTGACAATGAGCAGTTCTTC. Encoded protein: CASSRQGGPDNEQFF.